This T cell receptor beta chain was retrieved from a study of cytomegalovirus exposure and HLA in healthy donors. In the study overall: Earlier findings included about 120 million unique TCR beta sequences obtained from approximately 170 million T cells.

As to this clone: Its cognate antigen is unknown.

V was shortened by 5 bases and J by 1 base, with 14 bases between the two germline ends. The CDR3 extends over 15 amino acids. From germline, CDR1 is SEHNR and CDR2 FQNEAQ (reference sequence). The PCR was carried out with 60 Vbeta primers and 13 Jbeta primers. Repertoires were generated with immunoSEQ multiplex PCR, while TCRdb's copy carries only in-frame clones and drops some. This table has more than 140,000 clones, 60% to 80% appearing once. Whole-study findings and limits: In all likelihood, a cluster of highly shared sequence variants was a sequencing artifact.

The chain couples TRBV7-9 to TRBJ2-5; tentatively, D is TRBD2 (5 bases). The clonotype originates from a male donor in good health and CMV-seronegative. Material for sequencing was PBMCs. The CDR3 bases are TGTGCCAGCAGCCCAGAGGGCAAGAGCCAAGAGACCCAGTACTTC. Amino acids: CASSPEGKSQETQYF.